One sample yielded the 13 T cell receptor beta chains listed below, sequenced in a study of T-cell memory formation after mild COVID-19. TCRdb itself ran the 5' RACE reads through MiXCR, one entry per CDR3 protein. The profile shows fewer than 300,000 distinct CDR3 sequences, about a sixth of them singletons. The specimen was PBMCs or a T cell subset sorted from them (not recorded which). These receptors all come from a young man who had mild COVID-19 (a few samples of this study predate the infection). Cell type and time point are not known.

The chain recombines TRBV5-6 with TRBJ2-7, with a tentative D call TRBD1 (5 bases). CDR3 size: 13 residues. Looked up from germline, CDR1 is SGHDT and CDR2 is YYEEEE. V was cut by 0 bases and J by 6 bases, with 10 bases left in between. The CDR3 loop reads CASSLGEDIEQYV. The CDR3 DNA reads TGTGCCAGCAGCTTGGGAGAGGACATCGAGCAGTACGTC.

This clonotype was recorded a few times. V usage is TRBV3-1 and J usage is TRBJ2-3, with 8 bases matching TRBD2. The length of the CDR3 is 16 residues. Germline CDR1 LGHDT, CDR2 YNNKEL (reference sequence). V was pared by 1 base and J by 2 bases, with 5 bases of the junction left unmatched. As DNA, the CDR3 is TGTGCCAGCAGCCAAGGGTGGGGACTAGTCACAGATACGCAGTATTTT. Amino acids: CASSQGWGLVTDTQYF.

The chain carries TRBV6-2 or TRBV6-3 and TRBJ2-3, with TRBD2 identical over 8 bases. This CDR3 has 17 residues. V dropped 4 bases and J dropped 0; count of bases not matched to a gene: 9. CDR1 is MNHEY, CDR2 SVGEGT, per germline. Here the CDR3 reads CASSFFAGGPSTDTQYF. The DNA for the CDR3 is TGTGCCAGCAGTTTCTTCGCGGGGGGCCCTAGCACAGATACGCAGTATTTT.

This clonotype was counted between two and nine times. V gene TRBV6-5 combines with J gene TRBJ2-1; D is uncertain. With 3 bases removed from V and 1 base from J, the gap between germline ends came to 7 bases. Per the germline V gene, CDR1 is MNHEY and CDR2 is SVGAGI. The CDR3 length is 14 residues. The CDR3 sequence is CASSYRQSYNEQFF. For the CDR3, the DNA is TGTGCCAGCAGTTATAGGCAGTCCTACAATGAGCAGTTCTTC.

There are a few counts of this clonotype. V and J are TRBV21-1 and TRBJ2-5. TRBV21-1 is described as a pseudogene. This CDR3 has 13 residues. The CDR3 nucleotides are TGTGCCAGCAGCAAATCGCAACAAGAGACCCAGTACTTC. This sequence encodes CASSKSQQETQYF.

The chain carries TRBV7-2 and TRBJ1-1; 11 bases fit TRBD1. Germline CDR1 SGHTA, CDR2 FQGNSA. V shed 1 base, J shed 4 bases, and the junction held 2 bases outside the gene matches. The CDR3 has 15 amino acids. The CDR3 is CASSLVGTGGTEAFF. CDR3 bases: TGTGCCAGCAGCTTAGTAGGGACAGGGGGCACTGAAGCTTTCTTT.

The chain couples TRBV7-3 to TRBJ2-3; maybe TRBD1 (6 bases). Trimming took off 4 bases at V and 4 bases at J, with 9 bases between the two ends. Per the germline V gene, CDR1 is SGHTA and CDR2 is FQGTGA. The CDR3 spans 13 residues. This chain's CDR3 is CASSWTDADTQYF. The CDR3 DNA reads as TGTGCCAGCAGCTGGACAGATGCAGATACGCAGTATTTT.

The chain recombines TRBV10-3 with TRBJ2-7, with a tentative D call TRBD1 (6 bases). Trimming left V 7 bases short and J 2 bases short, with 9 bases between. The CDR3 runs to 12 residues. Germline CDR1 reads ENHRY; CDR2 reads SYGVKD. The CDR3 DNA follows: TGTGCCATCAAACAGGGTCCCTACGAGCAGTACTTC. It encodes CAIKQGPYEQYF.

CDR3 residues: CSASGRRGGQPQHF. In DNA, the CDR3 is TGCAGTGCTAGCGGTAGGAGGGGAGGACAGCCCCAGCATTTT. The chain has TRBV20-1 and TRBJ1-5; D may be TRBD1 (5 bases). Germline CDR1 is DFQATT and CDR2 is SNEGSKA (reference sequence). This CDR3 is built from 14 residues. The V gene lost 3 bases and the J gene lost 7 bases, with 16 bases spanning the gap.

The rearrangement joins TRBV12-3 or TRBV12-4 to TRBJ1-2; D ambiguous. The CDR3 is 15 amino acids. V gave up 5 bases and J gave up 1 base, with 14 bases separating them. Here the CDR3 reads CASSPPGGLNYGYTF. CDR3 coding DNA: TGTGCCAGCAGTCCCCCGGGTGGGCTTAACTATGGCTACACCTTC.

As to this clonotype: This may stem from a read error, because a much larger clone lies one nucleotide away. The chain combines TRBV5-1 with TRBJ2-1, with 10 bases aligning to TRBD2. This CDR3 region has 15 residues. Germline CDR1 SGHRS, CDR2 YFSETQ. V gave up 2 bases and J gave up 3 bases; unmatched junction bases: 2. In DNA form, the CDR3 reads TGCGCCAGCAGCTTTCTAGCGGGGGACTACAATGAGCAGTTCTTC. It specifies CASSFLAGDYNEQFF.

This clonotype has a count of ten or more. V and J are TRBV10-3 and TRBJ2-1; TRBD2 matches at 9 bases. J gave up 9 bases and V 0 bases, and 9 bases lay outside the gene matches. This CDR3 comprises 16 residues. Germline V gene sequence: CDR1 ENHRY, CDR2 SYGVKD. The CDR3 DNA reads TGTGCCATCAGTGAGTCAAGAGCGGGGGGTATGAGTGAGCAGTTCTTC. Its translation: CAISESRAGGMSEQFF.

The rearrangement links TRBV4-3 to TRBJ1-5; D may be TRBD1 (6 bases). The CDR3 length is 13 residues. With 1 base removed from V and 5 bases from J, the gap between germline ends came to 6 bases. CDR1 is LGHNA and CDR2 is YSLEER in the germline V gene. CDR3 protein: CASSQAGDQPQHF. In DNA form, the CDR3 reads TGCGCCAGCAGCCAAGCAGGGGATCAGCCCCAGCATTTT.